Below, 32 T cell receptor beta chains from the same sample are listed, as sequenced in a study of OX40 agonist ivuxolimab in advanced cancers. Only in-frame clones appear in the TCRdb table, and some are missing; sequencing was by immunoSEQ multiplex PCR. The repertoire holds some 50,000 clones, with approximately 80% as singletons. The sample consisted of CD4+ or CD8+ T cells sorted from blood, taken in a trial of the OX40 agonist ivuxolimab. These receptors were taken from an adult with an advanced solid tumor such as melanoma, head and neck, liver or kidney cancer.

V usage is TRBV18 and J usage is TRBJ2-1; 8 positions match TRBD1. The CDR3 sequence is 15 residues long. V was clipped by 4 bases and J by 0 bases; unmatched bases: 2. Germline CDR1 and CDR2: KGHSH and LQKENI. CDR3: CASSQTGGSYNEQFF. As DNA, the CDR3 is TGTGCCAGCTCACAAACAGGGGGCTCCTACAATGAGCAGTTCTTC.

V and J are TRBV7-2 and TRBJ1-2; no definite D call. Trimming shortened V by 0 bases and J by 6 bases, and 11 bases separated the two germline ends. The CDR3 totals 14 residues. Germline V lookup: CDR1 SGHTA, CDR2 FQGNSA. The CDR3: CASSLAAGVNGYTF. In DNA form, the CDR3 reads TGTGCCAGCAGCTTAGCCGCGGGAGTAAATGGCTACACCTTC.

The chain recombines TRBV7-2 with TRBJ2-3, with 9 bases identical to TRBD1. The CDR3 sequence is 16 residues long. V lost 6 bases to trimming and J lost 3 bases; unmatched junction nucleotides: 10. From germline, CDR1 is SGHTA and CDR2 FQGNSA. CDR3 loop: CASRSTGGGGTDTQYF. Here the CDR3 DNA reads TGTGCCAGCAGATCCACAGGGGGCGGTGGGACAGATACGCAGTATTTT.

In this sample, this clone turned up a few times. The chain uses TRBV11-3 and TRBJ2-7; 7 nucleotides line up with TRBD1. The J segment lost 6 bases and the V segment lost 4 bases, leaving 12 bases of the junction unmatched. This CDR3 spans 15 amino acids. Germline-derived CDR1 and CDR2 are SGHNT and YENEEA. The CDR3 here is CASSSAFRGTGEQYF. The CDR3 nucleotides are TGTGCCAGCAGCTCGGCGTTCAGGGGGACGGGCGAGCAGTACTTC.

This chain uses TRBV5-1 with TRBJ2-7; 8 positions agree with TRBD1. The CDR3 has 14 residues. Trimming took 0 bases from V and 4 from J; bases not matched to a gene: 3. Germline CDR1 is SGHRS and CDR2 is YFSETQ. This CDR3 reads CASSLGTGGYEQYF. The CDR3 DNA reads as TGCGCCAGCAGCTTGGGAACAGGGGGGTACGAGCAGTACTTC.

This chain connects TRBV2 to TRBJ2-1; 10 bases agree with TRBD2. The CDR3 is made up of 16 amino acids. The germline V gene has CDR1 SNHLY and CDR2 FYNNEI. With 5 bases clipped from V and 10 bases from J, the junction kept 14 bases outside the gene matches. This chain's CDR3 is CASSRQRAGGREEQFF. In DNA, the CDR3 is TGTGCCAGCAGTCGGCAAAGAGCGGGGGGGCGGGAAGAGCAGTTCTTC. The full variable domain, completed using reference TRBV2 and TRBJ2-1, is EPEVTQTPSHQVTQMGQEVILRCVPISNHLYFYWYRQILGQKVEFLVSFYNNEISEKSEIFDDQFSVERPDGSNFTLKIRSTKLEDSAMYFCASSRQRAGGREEQFFGPGTRLTVL.

The genes are TRBV18 and TRBJ1-5; D is perhaps TRBD1 (5 bases). The V gene's germline CDR1 is KGHSH and CDR2 LQKENI. Trimming shortened V by 6 bases and J by 0 bases, and 9 bases separated the two germline ends. The CDR3 runs 14 residues. The CDR3 loop reads CASSATDSNQPQHF. In DNA, the CDR3 is TGTGCCAGCTCTGCGACAGATAGCAATCAGCCCCAGCATTTT.

The genes are TRBV5-5 and TRBJ2-7; D not resolved. Germline CDR1 SGHKS, CDR2 YYEKEE (reference sequence). The V end was cut by 2 bases, the J end by 3 bases, with 6 bases between. The CDR3 has 12 amino acids. Here the CDR3 DNA reads TGTGCCAGCAGCTTTGAGATCTACGAGCAGTACTTC. Encoded protein: CASSFEIYEQYF.

Note on this clone: Lacking the conserved final phenylalanine or tryptophan, this CDR3 likely reflects a read error. The chain is built from TRBV18 and TRBJ1-2, with 7 bases lining up with TRBD1. The CDR3 is 13 amino acids. Germline V CDR1 and CDR2: KGHSH, LQKENI. J was trimmed by 3 bases and V by 3 bases; bases with no gene match: 1. CDR3 sequence: CASSPGQHYGYTL. CDR3 nucleotides: TGTGCCAGCTCACCGGGACAGCACTATGGCTACACCCTC.

This chain connects TRBV19 to TRBJ1-5, with TRBD1 matching 7 bases. V trimming: 1 base; J trimming: 4 bases; junction bases outside the gene matches: 1. This CDR3 spans 14 amino acids. Germline loops: CDR1 LNHDA, CDR2 SQIVND (reference sequence). The CDR3, as DNA: TGTGCCAGTAGTATAGCCAGGGGGAATCAGCCCCAGCATTTT. This translates into CASSIARGNQPQHF.

This rearrangement joins TRBV19 to TRBJ2-1; D assignment may be TRBD1 or TRBD2 (5 bases each). The CDR3 is made up of 12 amino acids. Germline V lookup: CDR1 LNHDA, CDR2 SQIVND (reference sequence). Trimming pared 3 bases from V and 12 bases from J, leaving 12 bases between. CDR3 coding DNA: TGTGCCAGTAGTATGGGGACCTCCGCGCAGTTCTTC. It encodes CASSMGTSAQFF.

The V call is TRBV9, the J call TRBJ2-2; TRBD2 matches at 9 bases. Per the germline V gene, CDR1 is SGDLS and CDR2 is YYNGEE. V dropped 0 bases and J dropped 0; count of bases not matched to a gene: 6. The CDR3 is 18 residues long. This CDR3 is CASSVGLSGGTNTGELFF. The DNA for the CDR3 is TGTGCCAGCAGCGTAGGACTCAGCGGGGGGACGAACACCGGGGAGCTGTTTTTT.

This clone was seen a single time. The CDR3 nucleotides read TGTGCCAGCAGCTTGGGGAGGGACAGGGGGATGTATGGCTACACCTTC. Its translation is CASSLGRDRGMYGYTF. V usage is TRBV5-6 and J usage is TRBJ1-2; TRBD1 aligns across 11 bases. This CDR3 comprises 16 residues. J lost 5 bases, V lost 0 bases, and 6 bases had no gene match. Germline assignment: CDR1 SGHDT and CDR2 YYEEEE.

The chain recombines TRBV5-4 with TRBJ1-6; maybe TRBD1 (5 bases). V dropped 0 bases and J dropped 9 bases, with 7 bases sitting between them. This CDR3 contains 13 residues. The germline CDR1 and CDR2 sequences are SGHNT and YYREEE (reference sequence). The DNA of the CDR3 is TGTGCCAGCAGCTTGGACGGGGCTTCACCCCTCCACTTT. Its translation: CASSLDGASPLHF.

The chain carries TRBV5-4 and TRBJ1-2; D is perhaps TRBD1 (6 bases). This CDR3 is built from 14 residues. V shed 4 bases and J shed 4 bases, with 14 bases lying between them. CDR1 and CDR2 (germline): SGHNT, YYREEE (reference sequence). This chain's CDR3 is CASSARQDRYGYTF. The CDR3 region has the DNA TGTGCCAGCAGCGCGCGACAGGACCGCTATGGCTACACCTTC.

CDR3 residues: CASRLGTRTDTQYF. DNA of the CDR3: TGCGCCAGCAGGCTTGGGACGCGCACAGATACGCAGTATTTT. The V call is TRBV5-1, the J call TRBJ2-3; the D call may be TRBD1 or TRBD2 (5 bases each). The CDR3 is 14 residues long. Germline CDR1 is SGHRS and CDR2 is YFSETQ. Trimming pared 5 bases from V and 1 base from J, leaving 11 bases between.

This chain connects TRBV6-6 to TRBJ2-7, with 8 bases aligning to TRBD1. After removal of 10 bases from V and 2 bases from J, the junction contained 4 bases not matched to a gene. CDR3 size: 12 residues. Germline V CDR1 and CDR2: MNHNY, SVGAGI (reference sequence). The CDR3 DNA sequence: TGTGCCACCGGGACAGGAACCTACGAGCAGTACTTC. This codes for CATGTGTYEQYF.

This clone was detected only a few times. The genes are TRBV27 and TRBJ1-6, with 9 bases identical to TRBD1. The CDR3 runs to 13 residues. Trimming removed 9 bases from V and 10 bases from J; junction bases left unmatched: 7. From germline, CDR1 is MNHEY and CDR2 SMNVEV (reference sequence). CDR3 sequence: CARDRGMGSPLHF. CDR3 nucleotides: TGTGCCAGGGACAGGGGAATGGGGTCACCCCTCCACTTT.

The V call is TRBV11-3, the J call TRBJ1-4; possibly TRBD1 for D (6 bases). The CDR3 has 14 amino acids. The V end lost 7 bases, the J end lost 3 bases, and 12 bases lay between the germline ends. CDR1 is SGHNT, CDR2 YENEEA, per germline. DNA for the CDR3: TGTGCCAGCACACTGGGGGCGGCTAATGAAAAACTGTTTTTT. It is translated as CASTLGAANEKLFF.

The rearrangement joins TRBV2 to TRBJ2-5, with 9 bases identical to TRBD2. The CDR3 extends over 18 amino acids. Germline V lookup: CDR1 SNHLY, CDR2 FYNNEI. J lost 2 bases, V lost 6 bases, and 16 bases had no gene match. In nucleotides, the CDR3 is TGTGCCAGCAGCCCCGTTGGTAGCGGGGGAGAGATGCAAGAGACCCAGTACTTC. It specifies CASSPVGSGGEMQETQYF.

This rearrangement joins TRBV19 to TRBJ1-5; D is undetermined. Germline-derived CDR1 and CDR2 are LNHDA and SQIVND (reference sequence). Trimming took off 3 bases at V and 2 bases at J, with 11 bases between the two ends. The CDR3 consists of 15 residues. The CDR3 bases are TGTGCCAGTAGTATCCTCCCAGGCGGCAATCAGCCCCAGCATTTT. Translated, it gives CASSILPGGNQPQHF.

This rearrangement joins TRBV10-1 to TRBJ1-1; 8 nucleotides match TRBD1. With 5 bases clipped from V and 5 bases from J, the junction kept 10 bases outside the gene matches. The CDR3 runs 15 residues. The germline gives CDR1 WNHNN, CDR2 SYGVQD (reference sequence). For the CDR3, the DNA is TGCGCCAGCAGTTCCTTCGGGACAGGCGGAACTGAAGCTTTCTTT. It codes for CASSSFGTGGTEAFF.

The J gene is TRBJ2-7, the V gene TRBV4-1; 10 nucleotides match TRBD2. J gave up 7 bases and V 0 bases, and 9 bases lay outside the gene matches. This CDR3 has 16 amino acids. From germline, CDR1 is MGHRA and CDR2 YSYEKL. CDR3 in amino acids: CASSQEEAGGLSEQYF. The CDR3 nucleotides read TGCGCCAGCAGCCAAGAAGAAGCGGGGGGGCTGAGTGAGCAGTACTTC.

DNA for the CDR3: TGTGCCAGTAGCCAGGGAATTCACACAGATACGCAGTATTTT. The encoded protein is CASSQGIHTDTQYF. The V and J genes are TRBV19 and TRBJ2-3, with a tentative D call TRBD1 (5 bases). Germline V lookup: CDR1 LNHDA, CDR2 SQIVND (reference sequence). V dropped 6 bases and J dropped 2 bases, with 12 bases sitting between them. The CDR3 spans 14 residues.

This sequence joins TRBV15 and TRBJ2-4; D is undetermined. CDR1 is LNHNV, CDR2 YYDKDF, per germline (reference sequence). Trimming stripped 9 bases from V and 5 bases from J, with 14 bases between. The CDR3 is 13 residues long. DNA for the CDR3: TGTGCCACGGGTAGGCCCACACAAAACATTCAGTACTTC. Protein product: CATGRPTQNIQYF.

The chain couples TRBV5-6 to TRBJ2-2; TRBD1 matches at 9 bases. CDR1 and CDR2 from the germline V gene are SGHDT and YYEEEE. V shed 4 bases and J 4 bases; nucleotides not matched to a gene: 8. The CDR3 length is 16 residues. The CDR3 DNA reads TGTGCCAGCAGCACTCCGGACAGGGGCCGCACCGGGGAGCTGTTTTTT. This gives the protein CASSTPDRGRTGELFF.

V gene TRBV6-1 combines with J gene TRBJ2-2; D unclear. The germline CDR1 and CDR2 sequences are MNHNS and SASEGT. The CDR3 has 16 residues. With 2 bases removed from V and 1 base from J, the gap between germline ends came to 11 bases. The CDR3 bases are TGTGCCAGCAGTGAACATGTATCACTGAACACCGGGGAGCTGTTTTTT. Amino acids: CASSEHVSLNTGELFF.

Only a few counts were recorded for this clone. The chain joins TRBV12-5 to TRBJ1-1; D gene unclear. Germline V CDR1 and CDR2: LGHNT, FRNRAP. V lost 5 bases and J lost 1, with 5 bases in between. This CDR3 region has 12 residues. DNA for the CDR3: TGTGCTAGTGGTAATCGGAACACTGAAGCTTTCTTT. Its protein is CASGNRNTEAFF.

CDR3: CASSWPQGQGYGYTF. CDR3 nucleotides: TGTGCCAGCAGTTGGCCTCAGGGACAGGGTTATGGCTACACCTTC. This chain joins TRBV28 and TRBJ1-2, with TRBD1 matching over 9 bases. CDR1 is MDHEN and CDR2 is SYDVKM in the germline V gene. V shed 4 bases, J shed 5 bases, and the junction held 8 bases outside the gene matches. The CDR3 contains 15 residues.

This chain uses TRBV10-1 with TRBJ1-6, with a tentative D call TRBD1 (6 bases). V was trimmed by 2 bases and J by 13 bases, leaving 12 bases between them. Germline CDR1 and CDR2: WNHNN and SYGVQD (reference sequence). CDR3 length: 13 amino acids. In DNA form, the CDR3 reads TGCGCCAGCAGTGAGGCCCAAGGGGGGCCCCTCCACTTT. Encoded protein: CASSEAQGGPLHF.

The chain couples TRBV5-1 to TRBJ2-3; D call uncertain. Looked up from germline, CDR1 is SGHRS and CDR2 is YFSETQ. The CDR3 spans 14 residues. The V and J ends lost 1 base and 2 bases respectively, with 8 bases between them. The CDR3 sequence: CASSLSDLTDTQYF. CDR3 in DNA: TGCGCCAGCAGCTTGTCAGACCTCACAGATACGCAGTATTTT.

A single count supports this clone. V gene TRBV6-5 combines with J gene TRBJ2-7; the D is unclear. V was trimmed by 2 bases and J by 3 bases, leaving 11 bases between them. The germline CDR1 and CDR2 sequences are MNHEY and SVGAGI. This CDR3 region has 14 residues. CDR3 in amino acids: CASSYARSGYEQYF. CDR3 nucleotides: TGTGCCAGCAGTTACGCCAGGTCAGGCTACGAGCAGTACTTC.